One sample yielded the 2 T cell receptor beta chains listed below, sequenced in a study of blood T cell repertoires in COVID-19. Sequencing used immunoSEQ multiplex PCR; TCRdb keeps in-frame clones, though not all of them. Found here are some 30,000 clones, around 90% of them singletons; the top ten hold 1.5% to 2%. The sample taken for sequencing was peripheral blood. These receptors originate from a man in his forties or fifties with active or convalescent COVID-19.

The chain joins TRBV5-1 to TRBJ1-1; 8 nucleotides agree with TRBD1. J lost 2 bases, V lost 3 bases, and 6 bases had no gene match. The germline V gene has CDR1 SGHRS and CDR2 YFSETQ. The CDR3 has 15 residues. For the CDR3, the DNA is TGCGCCAGCAGCTCGAGGACAGGGAGAAACACTGAAGCTTTCTTT. This codes for CASSSRTGRNTEAFF.

The chain recombines TRBV6-5 with TRBJ1-1; D might be TRBD1 (6 bases). V was pared by 2 bases and J by 1 base, with 11 bases between. CDR1 is MNHEY, CDR2 SVGAGI, per germline. The CDR3 loop spans 15 amino acids. The CDR3 DNA reads as TGTGCCAGCAGTTACAGGGGGGGCGGGAACACTGAAGCTTTCTTT. Amino acids: CASSYRGGGNTEAFF.